This T cell receptor (beta chain) was identified in a study of blood T cell repertoires in COVID-19. This CDR3 is built from 17 residues. Germline CDR1 and CDR2: MNHEY and SMNVEV (reference sequence). Trimming removed 5 bases from V and 4 bases from J, with 21 bases in between. The participants were between about 18 and 95 years old and came from under 25 US areas. Repertoires were generated with immunoSEQ multiplex PCR, while TCRdb's copy carries only in-frame clones and drops some. Of 240,000 or so clones in the sample, 85% to 90% are singletons; the top ten hold 0.87%. This TCR was sampled from a man aged 50 or older who had been exposed to COVID-19. The V and J genes are TRBV27 and TRBJ1-5; unclear D gene. Sequenced material: PBMCs or T cells enriched from blood (not recorded which). The CDR3 sequence is CASSPTTTRSLNQPQHF. CDR3 bases: TGTGCCAGCAGTCCGACTACGACACGTTCACTAAATCAGCCCCAGCATTTT.